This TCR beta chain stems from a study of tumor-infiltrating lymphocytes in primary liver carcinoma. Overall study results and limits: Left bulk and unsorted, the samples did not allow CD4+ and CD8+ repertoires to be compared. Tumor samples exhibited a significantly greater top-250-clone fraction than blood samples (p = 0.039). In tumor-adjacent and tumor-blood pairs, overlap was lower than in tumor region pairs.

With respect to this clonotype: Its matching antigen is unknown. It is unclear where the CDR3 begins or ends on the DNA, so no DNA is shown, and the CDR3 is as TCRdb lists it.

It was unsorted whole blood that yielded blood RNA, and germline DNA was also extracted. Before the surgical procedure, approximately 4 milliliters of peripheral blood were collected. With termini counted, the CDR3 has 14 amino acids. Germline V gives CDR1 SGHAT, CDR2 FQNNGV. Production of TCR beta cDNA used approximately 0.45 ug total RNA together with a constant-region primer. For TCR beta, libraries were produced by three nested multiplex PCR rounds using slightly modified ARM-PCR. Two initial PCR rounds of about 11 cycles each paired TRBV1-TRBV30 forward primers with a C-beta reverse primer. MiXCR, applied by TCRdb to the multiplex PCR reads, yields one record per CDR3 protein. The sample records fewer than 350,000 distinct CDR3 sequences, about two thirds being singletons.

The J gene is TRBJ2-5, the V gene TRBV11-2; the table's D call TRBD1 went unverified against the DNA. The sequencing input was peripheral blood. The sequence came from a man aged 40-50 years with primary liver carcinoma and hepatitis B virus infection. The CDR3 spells CAISFGQGAETQCF.